This T cell receptor beta chain derives from a study of blood T cell repertoires in COVID-19. Across the whole study: Italy, Spain and the United States were the sources of the convalescent and acute COVID-19 samples. PBMCs, B-cell-depleted T cells, or T cells were the source of the cDNA or gDNA that made up the material.

The cohort comprised adults aged 18 to 89 years residing in about two dozen US areas. This CDR3 region has 12 residues. V was trimmed by 0 bases and J by 4 bases, leaving 5 bases between them. The germline CDR1 and CDR2 sequences are SGHKS and YYEKEE (reference sequence). Source study methods: The authors estimated nucleated cell counts from reference gene primer amplification. Here immunoSEQ multiplex PCR was the method, and the copy in TCRdb shows in-frame clones only, minus some. D and trimming come from the DNA, and the V and J calls and clone size come from that table. The sample shows approximately 400,000 clones, roughly nine tenths of them seen only once.

What was sequenced was PBMCs or T cells enriched from blood (not recorded which). V is TRBV5-5 and J is TRBJ2-7, with D unresolved. The source of this sequence is a middle-aged woman who had been exposed to COVID-19. DNA of the CDR3: TGTGCCAGCAGCTTGGTCGGTTACGAGCAGTACTTC. This encodes CASSLVGYEQYF.